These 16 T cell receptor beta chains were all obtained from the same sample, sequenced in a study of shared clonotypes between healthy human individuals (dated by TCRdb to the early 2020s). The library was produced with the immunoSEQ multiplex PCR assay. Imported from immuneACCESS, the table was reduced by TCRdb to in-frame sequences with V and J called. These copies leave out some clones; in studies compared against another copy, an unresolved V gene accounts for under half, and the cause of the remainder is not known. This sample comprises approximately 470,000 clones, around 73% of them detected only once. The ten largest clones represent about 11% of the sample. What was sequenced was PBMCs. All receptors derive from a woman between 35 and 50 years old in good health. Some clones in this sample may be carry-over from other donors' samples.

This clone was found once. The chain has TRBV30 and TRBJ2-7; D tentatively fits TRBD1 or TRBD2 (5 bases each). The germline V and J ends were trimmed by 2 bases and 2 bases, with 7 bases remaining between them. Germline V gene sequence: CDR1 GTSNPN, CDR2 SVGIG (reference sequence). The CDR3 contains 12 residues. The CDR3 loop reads CAWSWGTYEQYF. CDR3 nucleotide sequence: TGTGCCTGGAGTTGGGGGACCTACGAGCAGTACTTC.

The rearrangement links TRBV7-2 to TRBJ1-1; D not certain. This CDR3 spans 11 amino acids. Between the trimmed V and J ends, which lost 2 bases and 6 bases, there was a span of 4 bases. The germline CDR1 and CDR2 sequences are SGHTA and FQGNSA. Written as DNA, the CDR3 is TGTGCCAGCAGCTTAAGACCTGAAGCTTTCTTT. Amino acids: CASSLRPEAFF.

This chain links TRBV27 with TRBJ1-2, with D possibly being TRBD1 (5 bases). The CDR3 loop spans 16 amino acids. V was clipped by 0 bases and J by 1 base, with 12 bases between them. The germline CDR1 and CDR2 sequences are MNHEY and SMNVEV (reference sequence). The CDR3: CASSLSPGRSNYGYTF. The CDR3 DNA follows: TGTGCCAGCAGTTTATCCCCGGGACGGAGTAACTATGGCTACACCTTC.

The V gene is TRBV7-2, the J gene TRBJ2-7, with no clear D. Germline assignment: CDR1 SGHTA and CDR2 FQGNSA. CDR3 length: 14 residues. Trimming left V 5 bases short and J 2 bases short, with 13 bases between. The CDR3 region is CASSTYGGPYEQYF. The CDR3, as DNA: TGTGCCAGCAGCACCTATGGCGGACCCTACGAGCAGTACTTC.

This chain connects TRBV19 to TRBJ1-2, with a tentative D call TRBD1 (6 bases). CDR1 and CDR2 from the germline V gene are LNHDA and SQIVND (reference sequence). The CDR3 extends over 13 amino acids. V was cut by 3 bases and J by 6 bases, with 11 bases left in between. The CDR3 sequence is CASSMWTADGYTF. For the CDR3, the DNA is TGTGCCAGTAGTATGTGGACAGCTGATGGCTACACCTTC.

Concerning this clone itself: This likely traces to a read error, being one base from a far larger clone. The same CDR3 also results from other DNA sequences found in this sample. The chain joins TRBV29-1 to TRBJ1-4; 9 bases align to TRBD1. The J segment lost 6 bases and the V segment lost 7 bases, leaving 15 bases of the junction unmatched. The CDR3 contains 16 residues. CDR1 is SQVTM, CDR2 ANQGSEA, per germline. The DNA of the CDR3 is TGCAGCGGTCCTCTCCGCCGGGACAGGGAGGATGAAAAACTGTTTTTT. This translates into CSGPLRRDREDEKLFF.

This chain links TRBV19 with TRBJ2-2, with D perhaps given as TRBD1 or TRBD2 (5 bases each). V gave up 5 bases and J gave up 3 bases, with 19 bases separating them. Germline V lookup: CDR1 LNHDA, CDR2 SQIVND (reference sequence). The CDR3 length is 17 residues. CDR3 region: CASSEGLDPRDTGELFF. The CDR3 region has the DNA TGTGCCAGTAGTGAGGGGCTAGACCCTCGTGACACCGGGGAGCTGTTTTTT.

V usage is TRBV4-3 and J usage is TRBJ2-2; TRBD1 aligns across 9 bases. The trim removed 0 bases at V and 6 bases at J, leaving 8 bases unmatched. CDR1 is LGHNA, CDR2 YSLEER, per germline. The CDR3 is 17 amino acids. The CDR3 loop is CASSQEITGGFSGELFF. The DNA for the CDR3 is TGCGCCAGCAGCCAAGAAATCACAGGGGGCTTCTCCGGGGAGCTGTTTTTT.

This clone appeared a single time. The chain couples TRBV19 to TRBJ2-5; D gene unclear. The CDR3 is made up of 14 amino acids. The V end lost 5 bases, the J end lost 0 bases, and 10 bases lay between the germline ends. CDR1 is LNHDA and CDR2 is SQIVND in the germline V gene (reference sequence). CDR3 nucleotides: TGTGCCAGTAGTGCCCCCCGGGACCAAGAGACCCAGTACTTC. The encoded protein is CASSAPRDQETQYF. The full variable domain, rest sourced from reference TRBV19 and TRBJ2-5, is DGGITQSPKYLFRKEGQNVTLSCEQNLNHDAMYWYRQDPGQGLRLIYYSQIVNDFQKGDIAEGYSVSREKKESFPLTVTSAQKNPTAFYLCASSAPRDQETQYFGPGTRLLVL.

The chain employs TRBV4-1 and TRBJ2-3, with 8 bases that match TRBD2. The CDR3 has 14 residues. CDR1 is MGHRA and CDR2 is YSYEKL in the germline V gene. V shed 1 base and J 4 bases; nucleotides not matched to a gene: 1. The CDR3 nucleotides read TGCGCCAGCAGCCAAGGTAGCGGGGCAGATACGCAGTATTTT. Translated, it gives CASSQGSGADTQYF.

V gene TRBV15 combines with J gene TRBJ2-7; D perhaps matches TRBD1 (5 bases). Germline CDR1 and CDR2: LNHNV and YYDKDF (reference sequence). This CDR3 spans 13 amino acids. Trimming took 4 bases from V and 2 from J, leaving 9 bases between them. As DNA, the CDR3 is TGTGCCACCAGCATTCCAGGGACCTACGAGCAGTACTTC. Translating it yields CATSIPGTYEQYF.

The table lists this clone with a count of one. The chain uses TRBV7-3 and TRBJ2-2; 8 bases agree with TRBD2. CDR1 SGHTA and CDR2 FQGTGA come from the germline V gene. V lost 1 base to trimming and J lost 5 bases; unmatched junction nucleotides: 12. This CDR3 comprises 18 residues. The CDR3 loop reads CASSLNSAGGPGTGELFF. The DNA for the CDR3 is TGTGCCAGCAGCTTAAATAGTGCGGGAGGACCGGGGACCGGGGAGCTGTTTTTT. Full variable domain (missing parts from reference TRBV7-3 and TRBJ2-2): GAGVSQTPSNKVTEKGKYVELRCDPISGHTALYWYRQSLGQGPEFLIYFQGTGAADDSGLPNDRFFAVRPEGSVSTLKIQRTERGDSAVYLCASSLNSAGGPGTGELFFGEGSRLTVL.

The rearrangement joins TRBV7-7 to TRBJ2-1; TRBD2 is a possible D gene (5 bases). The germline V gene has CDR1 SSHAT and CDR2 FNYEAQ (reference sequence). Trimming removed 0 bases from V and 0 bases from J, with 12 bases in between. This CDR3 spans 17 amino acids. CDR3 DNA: TGTGCCAGCAGCTTAGCAGTACGGAGGAGCTCCTACAATGAGCAGTTCTTC. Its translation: CASSLAVRRSSYNEQFF.

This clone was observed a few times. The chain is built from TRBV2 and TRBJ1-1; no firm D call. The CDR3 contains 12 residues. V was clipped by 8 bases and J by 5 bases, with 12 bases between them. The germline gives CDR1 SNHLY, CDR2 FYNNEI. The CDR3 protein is CASGPGGTEAFF. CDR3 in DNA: TGTGCCAGCGGGCCAGGAGGGACTGAAGCTTTCTTT.

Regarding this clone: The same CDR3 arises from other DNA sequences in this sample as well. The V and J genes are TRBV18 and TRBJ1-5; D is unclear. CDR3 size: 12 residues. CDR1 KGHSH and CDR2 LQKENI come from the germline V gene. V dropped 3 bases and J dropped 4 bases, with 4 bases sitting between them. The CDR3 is CASSPGNQPQHF. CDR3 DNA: TGTGCCAGCTCACCCGGAAATCAGCCCCAGCATTTT.

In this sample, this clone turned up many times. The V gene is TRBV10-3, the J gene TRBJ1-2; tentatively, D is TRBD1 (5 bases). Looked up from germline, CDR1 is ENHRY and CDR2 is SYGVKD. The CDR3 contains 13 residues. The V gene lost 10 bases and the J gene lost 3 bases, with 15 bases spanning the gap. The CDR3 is CATSKKGDYGYTF. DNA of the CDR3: TGTGCCACTTCAAAGAAAGGGGACTATGGCTACACCTTC.